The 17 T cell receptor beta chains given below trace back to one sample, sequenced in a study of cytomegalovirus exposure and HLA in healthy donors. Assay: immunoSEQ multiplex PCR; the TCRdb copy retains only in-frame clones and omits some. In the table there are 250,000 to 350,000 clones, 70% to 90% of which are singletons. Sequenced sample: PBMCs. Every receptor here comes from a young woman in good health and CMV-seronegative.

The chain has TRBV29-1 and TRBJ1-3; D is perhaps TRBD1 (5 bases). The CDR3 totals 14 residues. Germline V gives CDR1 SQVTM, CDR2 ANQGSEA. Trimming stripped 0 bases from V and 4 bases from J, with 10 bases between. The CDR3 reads CSVEEGAGGNTIYF. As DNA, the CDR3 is TGCAGCGTTGAAGAAGGGGCTGGAGGAAACACCATATATTTT.

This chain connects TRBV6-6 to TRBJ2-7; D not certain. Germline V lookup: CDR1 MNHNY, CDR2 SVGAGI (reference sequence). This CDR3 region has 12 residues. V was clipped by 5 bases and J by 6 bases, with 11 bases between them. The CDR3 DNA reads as TGTGCCAGCAGTCGGTCTCCCGGCGAGCAGTACTTC. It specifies CASSRSPGEQYF.

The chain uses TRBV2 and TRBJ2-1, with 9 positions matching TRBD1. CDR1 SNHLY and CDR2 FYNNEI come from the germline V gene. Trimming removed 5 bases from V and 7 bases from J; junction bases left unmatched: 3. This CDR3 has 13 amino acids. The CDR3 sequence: CASSPDRGNEQFF. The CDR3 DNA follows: TGTGCCAGCAGTCCCGACAGGGGGAATGAGCAGTTCTTC.

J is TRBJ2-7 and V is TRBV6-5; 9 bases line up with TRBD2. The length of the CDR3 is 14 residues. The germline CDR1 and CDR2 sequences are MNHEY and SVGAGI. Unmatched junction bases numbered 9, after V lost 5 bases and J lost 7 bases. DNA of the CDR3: TGTGCCAGCAGTCGATTAGCGGGAGAAAGGGAGCAGTACTTC. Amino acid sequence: CASSRLAGEREQYF.

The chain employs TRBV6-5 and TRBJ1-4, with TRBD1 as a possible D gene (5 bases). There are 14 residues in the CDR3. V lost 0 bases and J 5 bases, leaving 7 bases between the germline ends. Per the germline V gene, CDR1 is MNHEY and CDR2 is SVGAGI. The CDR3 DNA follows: TGTGCCAGCAGTTACTCTAGGACAAATGAAAAACTGTTTTTT. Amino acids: CASSYSRTNEKLFF.

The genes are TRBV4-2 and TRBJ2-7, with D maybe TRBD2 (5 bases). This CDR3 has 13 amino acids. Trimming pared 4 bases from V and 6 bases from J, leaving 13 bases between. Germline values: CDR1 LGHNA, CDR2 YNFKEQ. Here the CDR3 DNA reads TGTGCCAGCAGCCCAGAGGCGGGTACCGAGCAGTACTTC. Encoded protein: CASSPEAGTEQYF.

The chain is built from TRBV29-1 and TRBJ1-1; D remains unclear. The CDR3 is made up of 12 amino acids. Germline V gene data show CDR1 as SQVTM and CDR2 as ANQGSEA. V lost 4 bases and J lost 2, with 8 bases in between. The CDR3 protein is CSVGHLNTEAFF. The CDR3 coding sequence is TGCAGCGTTGGACACCTTAACACTGAAGCTTTCTTT.

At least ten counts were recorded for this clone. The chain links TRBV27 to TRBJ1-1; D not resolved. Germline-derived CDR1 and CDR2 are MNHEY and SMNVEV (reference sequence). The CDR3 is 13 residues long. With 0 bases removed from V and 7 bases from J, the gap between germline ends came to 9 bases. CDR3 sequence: CASSLSALNEAFF. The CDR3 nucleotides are TGTGCCAGCAGTTTATCGGCTCTTAATGAAGCTTTCTTT.

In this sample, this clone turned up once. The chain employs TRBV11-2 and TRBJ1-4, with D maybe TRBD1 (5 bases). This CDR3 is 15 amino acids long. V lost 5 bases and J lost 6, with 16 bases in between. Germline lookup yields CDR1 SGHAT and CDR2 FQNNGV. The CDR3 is CASSPWGRGDEKLFF. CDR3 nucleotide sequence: TGTGCCAGCAGCCCCTGGGGCAGAGGTGATGAAAAACTGTTTTTT.

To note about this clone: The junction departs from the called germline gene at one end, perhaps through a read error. This chain's CDR3 is CASSEGEDSGNTIYF. The CDR3 DNA reads as TGTGCCAGCAGTGAAGGGGAAGACTCTGGAAACACCATATATTTT. V is TRBV10-3 and J is TRBJ1-3; TRBD1 is a possible D gene (5 bases). Germline lookup yields CDR1 ENHRY and CDR2 SYGVKD. This CDR3 is 15 amino acids long.

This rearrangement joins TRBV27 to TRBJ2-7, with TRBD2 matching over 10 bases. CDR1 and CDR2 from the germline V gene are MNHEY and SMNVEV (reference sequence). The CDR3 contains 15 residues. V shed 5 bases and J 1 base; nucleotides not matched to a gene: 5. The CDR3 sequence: CASSQSGRDSYEQYF. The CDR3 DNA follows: TGTGCCAGCAGTCAAAGCGGGAGGGATTCCTACGAGCAGTACTTC.

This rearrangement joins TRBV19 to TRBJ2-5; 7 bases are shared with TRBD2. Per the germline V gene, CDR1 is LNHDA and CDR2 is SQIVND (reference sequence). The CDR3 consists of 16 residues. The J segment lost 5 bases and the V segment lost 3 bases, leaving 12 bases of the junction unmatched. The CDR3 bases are TGTGCCAGTAGTATCAGGGCCCGCGGGAGCTGGGAGACCCAGTACTTC. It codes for CASSIRARGSWETQYF.

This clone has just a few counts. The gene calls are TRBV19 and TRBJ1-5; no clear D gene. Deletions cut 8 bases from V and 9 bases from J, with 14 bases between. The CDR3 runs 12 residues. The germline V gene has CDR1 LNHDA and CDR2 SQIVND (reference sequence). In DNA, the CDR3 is TGTGCCAGTGACACCGTAGGGAGGCCCCAGCATTTT. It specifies CASDTVGRPQHF.

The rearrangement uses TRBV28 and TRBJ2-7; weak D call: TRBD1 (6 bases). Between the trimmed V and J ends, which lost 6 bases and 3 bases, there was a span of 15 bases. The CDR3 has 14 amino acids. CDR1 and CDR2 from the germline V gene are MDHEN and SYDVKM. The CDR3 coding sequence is TGTGCCAGCAGGAAACAGGGCCATGGCTACGAGCAGTACTTC. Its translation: CASRKQGHGYEQYF.

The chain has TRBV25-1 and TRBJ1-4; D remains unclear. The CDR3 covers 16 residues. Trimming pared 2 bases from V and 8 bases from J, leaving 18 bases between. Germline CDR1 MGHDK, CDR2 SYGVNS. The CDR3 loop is CASSEGKGGVGEKLFF. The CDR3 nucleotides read TGTGCCAGCAGTGAAGGAAAGGGCGGGGTTGGGGAAAAACTGTTTTTT.

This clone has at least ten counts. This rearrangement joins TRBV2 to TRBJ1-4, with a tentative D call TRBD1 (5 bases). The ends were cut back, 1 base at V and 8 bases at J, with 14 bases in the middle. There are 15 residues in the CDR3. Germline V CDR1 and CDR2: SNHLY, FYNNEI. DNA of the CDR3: TGTGCCAGCAGTGAAGTGGCAGGGTTGAGGGAAAAACTGTTTTTT. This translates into CASSEVAGLREKLFF.

CDR3 sequence reads: CATSRDSGAGTQYF. CDR3 nucleotide sequence: TGTGCCACCAGCAGAGATAGCGGGGCAGGGACCCAGTACTTC. The chain uses TRBV15 and TRBJ2-5; 8 bases match TRBD2. CDR1 is LNHNV, CDR2 YYDKDF, per germline (reference sequence). This CDR3 has 14 amino acids. J gave up 7 bases and V 0 bases, and 4 bases lay outside the gene matches.